This T cell receptor (beta chain) is drawn from a study of blood T cells in healthy people across ages. The CDR3 runs 15 residues. V lost 5 bases and J lost 7, with 23 bases in between. Germline V gene lookup returns CDR1 SQVTM and CDR2 ANQGSEA. Study-wide results and limits: PBMC samples, being unsorted, prevented any conclusive comparison of naive and antigen-experienced cells.

For this clonotype: Its matching antigen is unknown.

A J-beta primer mix and a sample-barcoded 5' primer were used in a second PCR of about 7 to 12 cycles. TCRdb analysed the 5' RACE reads with MiXCR anew, one entry per CDR3 protein. This table holds 1.5 million to 2 million distinct CDR3 sequences, about two fifths found once. The chain employs TRBV29-1 and TRBJ2-5; D perhaps matches TRBD1 (6 bases). The TCR comes from a human donor in good health. Sequenced input: blood. CDR3 sequence reads: CSVWNWTVGIGTQYF. The CDR3 nucleotides are TGCAGCGTTTGGAACTGGACAGTCGGCATCGGGACCCAGTACTTC.